Here is one T cell receptor beta chain with its context. V gave up 4 bases and J gave up 0 bases; unmatched junction bases: 4. CDR1 SGHKS and CDR2 YYEKEE come from the germline V gene (reference sequence). The CDR3 consists of 14 residues. Sequencing was performed with immunoSEQ multiplex PCR; in TCRdb, only in-frame clones are kept and a portion is missing. The table shows over 45,000 clones, with more than 75% occurring only once. The data originate from a study of T cell responses to AZD1222 COVID-19 vaccine. Study information: Researchers grouped second doses given at about 4 or about 12 weeks into one pool.

The source is an adult in good health. The sequenced sample was peripheral blood, obtained on day 0 of AZD1222 vaccination. V and J are TRBV5-5 and TRBJ2-7; 7 bases line up with TRBD1. CDR3 sequence (DNA): TGTGCCAGCAGCACGACAGGGACCTCCTACGAGCAGTACTTC. It yields the protein CASSTTGTSYEQYF.